These T cell receptor beta chains were read from a single sample in a study of T cell responses to AZD1222 COVID-19 vaccine. Sequencing was performed with immunoSEQ multiplex PCR; in TCRdb, only in-frame clones are kept and a portion is missing. The sample lists more than 250,000 clones; 85% to 95% were seen once. The sample here was peripheral blood, taken on day 0 of AZD1222 vaccination. These receptor sequences come from an adult in good health. The conserved cysteine and the conserved F or W are not part of the CDR3 here. The D gene is left open where the match is weak. Size is stated for part of the rows, as once, few or many counts, or as a class when the clone is expanded.

>.|.|TRBV7-2|TRBJ1-3
ASSSLFRGSGNTIY
>.|.|TRBV5-1|TRBJ1-4
ASSLDPGLRSEKLF
>few|TRBD2|TRBV18|TRBJ2-2
ASSPGTTNTGELF
>.|.|TRBV28|TRBJ1-5
ASSSPSGPGQPQH
>.|.|TRBV7-2|TRBJ2-1
ASSLTGYNEQF
>.|.|TRBV2|TRBJ1-1
ASSDWQSATEAF
>.|TRBD1|TRBV28|TRBJ2-7
ASSGTGVYHEQY
>.|.|TRBV11-2|TRBJ2-6
ASRTPGKGGANVLT
>once|TRBD2|TRBV2|TRBJ2-7
ASGAGGQPSEQY
>many|.|TRBV28|TRBJ1-2
ASSLAVGQKENYGYT
>.|TRBD2|TRBV9|TRBJ2-3
ASSVDSGRPDTQY
>.|.|TRBV24-1|TRBJ2-1
ATSERLNNEQF
>.|.|TRBV3-1/TRBV3-2|TRBJ1-1
ASSLVGGTEAF
>.|.|TRBV28|TRBJ1-2
ASSPQPNYGYT
>.|.|TRBV29-1|TRBJ2-3
SVGERDTQY
>.|.|TRBV9|TRBJ2-7
ASSVSGVGYEQY
>.|.|TRBV6-5|TRBJ1-5
ASSYSGDQPQH
>.|.|TRBV24-1|TRBJ2-6
ATSEGGTPSSGANVLT
>.|.|TRBV24-1|TRBJ1-1
ATSSEKNTEAF
>.|TRBD2|TRBV9|TRBJ2-3
ASSGGLAGVADTQY
>.|TRBD1|TRBV7-9|TRBJ2-2
ASSLGGTGRFSTGELF
>.|TRBD1|TRBV7-9|TRBJ2-7
ASSKPGGGEQY
>.|.|TRBV28|TRBJ2-7
ASSSYGWTASSYEQY
>.|TRBD1|TRBV5-6|TRBJ1-3
ASSYRTGRSGNTIY
>.|.|TRBV2|TRBJ1-2
ASEHRDRRAYGYT
>once|.|TRBV3-1/TRBV3-2|TRBJ2-1
ASSQRQEQF
>.|.|TRBV6-2/TRBV6-3|TRBJ1-5
ASSYSSGRASNQPQH
>.|.|TRBV7-2|TRBJ2-7
ASSLEWGRGEQY
>.|TRBD2|TRBV5-6|TRBJ2-3
ASSLGTSGTDTQY
>.|TRBD1|TRBV2|TRBJ2-2
ASSADRAWNTGELF
>once|.|TRBV7-9|TRBJ1-3
ASSISQGFSGNTIY
>.|TRBD2|TRBV4-1|TRBJ2-1
ASSQSLAAPYNEQF
>.|.|TRBV5-4|TRBJ1-4
ASSLRDDKLATNEKLF
>.|TRBD2|TRBV4-2|TRBJ2-2
ASSLGTSGALNTGELF
>.|.|TRBV24-1|TRBJ1-3
ATSDADPAWGNTIY
>.|TRBD1|TRBV5-4|TRBJ2-3
ASSPGDRGTDTQY
>.|.|TRBV27|TRBJ2-1
ASSRLEGFGYNEQF
>.|.|TRBV6-2/TRBV6-3|TRBJ2-1
ASSNSVSQQF
>.|TRBD1|TRBV3-1/TRBV3-2|TRBJ1-4
ASSQGQGAVEKLF
>.|.|TRBV30|TRBJ2-7
AWSPGPYEQY
>.|.|TRBV11-2|TRBJ1-1
ASSLVGTTEAF
>.|.|TRBV29-1|TRBJ1-1
SAMNTEAF